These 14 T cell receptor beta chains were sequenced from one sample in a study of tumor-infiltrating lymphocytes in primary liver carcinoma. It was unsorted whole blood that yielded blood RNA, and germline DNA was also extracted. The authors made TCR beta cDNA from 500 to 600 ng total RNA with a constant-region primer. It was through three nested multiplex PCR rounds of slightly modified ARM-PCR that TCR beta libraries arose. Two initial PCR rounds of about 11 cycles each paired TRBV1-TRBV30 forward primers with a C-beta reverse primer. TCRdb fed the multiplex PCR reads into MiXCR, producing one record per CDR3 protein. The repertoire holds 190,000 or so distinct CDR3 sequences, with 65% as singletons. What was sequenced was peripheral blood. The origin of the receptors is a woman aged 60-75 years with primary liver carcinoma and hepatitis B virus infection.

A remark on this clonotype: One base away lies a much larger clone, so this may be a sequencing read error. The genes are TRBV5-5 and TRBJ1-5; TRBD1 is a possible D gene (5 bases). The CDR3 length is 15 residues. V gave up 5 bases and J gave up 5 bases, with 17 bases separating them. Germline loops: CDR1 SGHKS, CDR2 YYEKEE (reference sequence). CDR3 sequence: CASSRGWAGDQPQHF. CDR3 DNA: TGTGCCAGCAGTCGGGGCTGGGCGGGGGATCAGCCCCAGCATTTT.

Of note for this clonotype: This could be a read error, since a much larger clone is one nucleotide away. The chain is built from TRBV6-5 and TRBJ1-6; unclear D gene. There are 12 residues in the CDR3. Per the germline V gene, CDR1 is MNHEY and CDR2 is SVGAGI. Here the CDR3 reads CANSSQNSPLHF. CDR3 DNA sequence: TGTGCCAACAGTTCCCAAAATTCACCCCTCCACTTT.

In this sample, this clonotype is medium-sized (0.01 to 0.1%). The CDR3 bases are TGTGCCAGCAGCTTAAACAGGGGAGGTACTGAAGCTTTCTTT. Its protein is CASSLNRGGTEAFF. The chain carries TRBV11-1 and TRBJ1-1, with 7 positions matching TRBD1. V shed 2 bases and J 5 bases; nucleotides not matched to a gene: 5. This CDR3 is 14 amino acids long. CDR1 is SGHAT and CDR2 is FQDESV in the germline V gene (reference sequence).

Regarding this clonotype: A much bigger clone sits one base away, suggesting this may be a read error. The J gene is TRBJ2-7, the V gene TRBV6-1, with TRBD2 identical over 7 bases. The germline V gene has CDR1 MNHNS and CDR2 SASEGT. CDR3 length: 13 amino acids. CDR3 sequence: CASRENDGRPQYF. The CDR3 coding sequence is TGTGCCAGCCGTGAAAATGACGGGAGGCCCCAGTACTTC.

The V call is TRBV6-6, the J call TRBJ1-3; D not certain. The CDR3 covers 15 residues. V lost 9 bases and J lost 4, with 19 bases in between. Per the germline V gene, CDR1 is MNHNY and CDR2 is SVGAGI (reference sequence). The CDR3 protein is CARSGAPRRGNTIYF. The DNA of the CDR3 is TGTGCCAGGAGTGGAGCTCCTCGGAGGGGAAACACCATATATTTT.

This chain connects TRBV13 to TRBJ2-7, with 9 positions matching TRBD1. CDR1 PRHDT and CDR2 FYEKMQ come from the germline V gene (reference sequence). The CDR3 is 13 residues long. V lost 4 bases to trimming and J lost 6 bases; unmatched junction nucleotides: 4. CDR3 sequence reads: CASSSGQGGEQYF. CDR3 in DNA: TGTGCCAGCAGCTCGGGACAGGGTGGCGAGCAGTACTTC.

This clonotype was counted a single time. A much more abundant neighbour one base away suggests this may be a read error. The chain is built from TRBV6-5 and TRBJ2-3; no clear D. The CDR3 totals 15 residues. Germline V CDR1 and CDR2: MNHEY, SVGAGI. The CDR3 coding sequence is TGTGCCAGCACTTACGTGGGCGCGGAGACAGATACGCAGTATTTT. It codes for CASTYVGAETDTQYF.

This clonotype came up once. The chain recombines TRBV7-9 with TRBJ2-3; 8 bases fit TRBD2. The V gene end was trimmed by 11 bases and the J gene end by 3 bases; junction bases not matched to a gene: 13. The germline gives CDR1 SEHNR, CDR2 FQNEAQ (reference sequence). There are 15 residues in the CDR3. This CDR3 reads CAGIQSGSGTDTQYF. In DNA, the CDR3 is TGTGCCGGCATCCAGAGCGGGAGCGGGACAGATACGCAGTATTTT.

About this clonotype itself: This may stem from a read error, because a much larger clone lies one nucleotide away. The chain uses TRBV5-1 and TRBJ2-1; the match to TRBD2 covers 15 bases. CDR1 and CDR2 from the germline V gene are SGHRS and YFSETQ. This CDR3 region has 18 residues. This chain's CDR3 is CACSDRGTSGRLANEQFF. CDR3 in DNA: TGCGCCTGCAGCGACCGGGGGACTAGCGGGAGGTTGGCCAATGAGCAGTTCTTC.

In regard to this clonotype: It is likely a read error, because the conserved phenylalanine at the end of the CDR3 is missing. The CDR3 protein is CASSFRGRPYGYTS. The CDR3 DNA reads TGTGCCAGCAGTTTCAGGGGGCGACCCTATGGCTACACCTCC. The chain combines TRBV12-3 or TRBV12-4 with TRBJ1-2, with 8 bases aligning to TRBD1. The CDR3 has 14 amino acids. After removal of 3 bases from V and 4 bases from J, the junction contained 4 bases not matched to a gene.

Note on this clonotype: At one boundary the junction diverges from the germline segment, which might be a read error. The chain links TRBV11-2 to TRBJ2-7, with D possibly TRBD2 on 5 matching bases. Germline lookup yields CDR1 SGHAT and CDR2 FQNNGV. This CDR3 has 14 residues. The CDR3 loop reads CASNLGGLTFEQYF. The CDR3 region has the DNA TGTGCCAGCAACTTAGGCGGGTTAACCTTCGAGCAGTACTTC.

The DNA for the CDR3 is TGTGCCAGCAGCTTAGTGCGCTGTCTGCACTACGAACACTACTTC. This gives the protein CASSLVRCLHYEHYF. V is TRBV11-2 and J is TRBJ2-7; D is unresolved. V lost 1 base, J lost 13 bases, and 23 bases lay in between. CDR1 is SGHAT, CDR2 FQNNGV, per germline. The CDR3 loop spans 15 amino acids.

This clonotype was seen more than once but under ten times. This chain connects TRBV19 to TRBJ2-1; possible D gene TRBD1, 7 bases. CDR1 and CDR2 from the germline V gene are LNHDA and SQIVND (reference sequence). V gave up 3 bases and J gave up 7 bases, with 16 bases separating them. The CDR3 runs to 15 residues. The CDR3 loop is CASSIGTGEANEQFF. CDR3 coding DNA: TGTGCCAGTAGTATCGGAACAGGGGAGGCAAATGAGCAGTTCTTC.

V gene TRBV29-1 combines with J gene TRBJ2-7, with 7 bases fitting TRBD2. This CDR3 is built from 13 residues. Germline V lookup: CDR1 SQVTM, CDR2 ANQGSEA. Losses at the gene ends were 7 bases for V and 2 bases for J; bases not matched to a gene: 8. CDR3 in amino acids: CSAASAGAYEQYF. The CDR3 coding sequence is TGCAGCGCTGCTAGCGCGGGGGCCTACGAGCAGTACTTC.